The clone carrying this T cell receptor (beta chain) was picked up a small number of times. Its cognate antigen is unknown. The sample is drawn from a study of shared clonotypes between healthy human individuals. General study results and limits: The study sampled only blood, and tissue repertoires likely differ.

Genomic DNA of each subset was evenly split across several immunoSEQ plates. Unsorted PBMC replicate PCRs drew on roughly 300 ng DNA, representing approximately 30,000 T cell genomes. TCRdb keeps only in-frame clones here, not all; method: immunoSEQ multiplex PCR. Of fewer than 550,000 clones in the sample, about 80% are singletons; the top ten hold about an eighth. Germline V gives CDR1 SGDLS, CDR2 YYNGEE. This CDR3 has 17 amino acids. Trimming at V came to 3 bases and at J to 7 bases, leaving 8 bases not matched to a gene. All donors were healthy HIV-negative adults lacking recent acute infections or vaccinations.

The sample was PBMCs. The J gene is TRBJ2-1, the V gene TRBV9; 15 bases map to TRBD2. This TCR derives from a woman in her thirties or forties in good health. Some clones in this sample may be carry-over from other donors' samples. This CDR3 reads CASSELGLAGGLNEQFF. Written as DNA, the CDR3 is TGTGCCAGCAGCGAGTTGGGACTAGCGGGAGGATTAAATGAGCAGTTCTTC.